One T cell receptor (beta chain) is described in this entry. The antigen remains unidentified. Germline lookup yields CDR1 LGHDT and CDR2 YNNKEL (reference sequence). This CDR3 comprises 16 residues. V was cut by 3 bases and J by 2 bases, with 15 bases left in between. MiXCR was run by TCRdb on the RACE reads, yielding one entry per CDR3 protein. The table records tens of thousands of distinct CDR3 sequences, 9.9% of them present only once. The time point: patch test 3, about 24 weeks after DPC sensitization. Treatment here: therapeutic diphenylcyclopropenone sensitization with weekly scalp DPC. The entry originates in a study of human T cells and chemical hapten exposure. Study as a whole: The patient population, which was mostly female, had alopecia areata, totalis or universalis. Overall study results and limits: Expanded TCRs created a significantly greater count of big CDR3 similarity clusters than controls did. TCRs at high frequency, those above 1 in 1000, did not change with DPC sensitization. It should be noted that donors had alopecia, so their immune response may differ from healthy people's.

This specimen consisted of whole blood, obtained in connection with sensitization to the hapten diphenylcyclopropenone (DPC). This chain connects TRBV3-1 to TRBJ2-3; D unclear. This TCR came from a middle-aged woman with alopecia areata. Some clones in this sample may be carry-over from other donors' samples. The CDR3 loop reads CASSHLLATFTDTQYF. CDR3 in DNA: TGTGCCAGCAGCCACCTGTTGGCTACGTTCACAGATACGCAGTATTTT.